One T cell receptor beta chain is described in this entry. Its antigen is undetermined. Data came from immunoSEQ multiplex PCR; TCRdb stores just in-frame clones and leaves some out. This sample carries about 32,000 clones, approximately 86% of them seen once, and the ten largest clones take around 4%. Germline V gene lookup returns CDR1 SQVTM and CDR2 ANQGSEA. With 4 bases removed from V and 8 bases from J, the gap between germline ends came to 17 bases. The CDR3 runs 13 residues. This sample is part of a study of STAT5B mutations in CD4+ large granular lymphocyte leukemia. The study's findings and limits: Top patient clones used TRBV06 genes more often: 8/27 versus 2/35 in controls.

The chain combines TRBV29-1 with TRBJ1-2; D possibly corresponds to TRBD1 (5 bases). The specimen was CD4+ T cells from blood buffy coats. The clonotype originates from a human donor in good health. The DNA of the CDR3 is TGCAGCGTTGGGGCGGGACTGGAGGGAGGCTACACCTTC. Encoded protein: CSVGAGLEGGYTF. Filled out from reference TRBV29-1 and TRBJ1-2, the complete variable domain reads SAVISQKPSRDICQRGTSLTIQCQVDSQVTMMFWYRQQPGQSLTLIATANQGSEATYESGFVIDKFPISRPNLTFSTLTVSNMSPEDSSIYLCSVGAGLEGGYTFGSGTRLTVV.